Included here is one TCR beta chain sequence, with context. Per the original data handling: Amplification of reference gene primers provided the estimated nucleated cell counts. The protocol was immunoSEQ multiplex PCR, while the TCRdb copy is restricted to in-frame clones and leaves out a portion. V and J calls and clone size are as listed in that table; D and trimming were resolved from the DNA. The data hold about 200,000 clones, with roughly four fifths observed a single time. This specimen comes from a study of blood T cell repertoires in COVID-19. Looking at the study overall: Both acute and convalescent COVID-19 samples were obtained from the United States, Italy and Spain. The cDNA or gDNA used as material had been derived from T cells, B-cell-depleted T cells, or PBMCs.

Trimming cost V 0 bases and J 4 bases, with 13 bases left between them. The CDR3 is 16 amino acids. Germline V gene data show CDR1 as SGHNT and CDR2 as YYREEE (reference sequence). The sequence derives from a woman aged 70-85 years with active or convalescent COVID-19. The specimen was peripheral blood. The rearrangement links TRBV5-4 to TRBJ2-2; possible D gene TRBD2, 5 bases. The CDR3 is CASSLALGAGTGELFF. The CDR3 coding sequence is TGTGCCAGCAGCTTGGCCCTGGGTGCGGGCACCGGGGAGCTGTTTTTT.